A single sample gave rise to the 32 T cell receptor beta chains below, sequenced in a study of cytomegalovirus exposure and HLA in healthy donors. Profiled with immunoSEQ multiplex PCR; TCRdb holds only in-frame clones, not every one. The sample includes over 200,000 clones, around 90% of them seen just once. The sequenced sample was PBMCs. The receptors were gathered from a woman between 18 and 29 years old in good health and CMV-seronegative.

The V call is TRBV5-1, the J call TRBJ2-2, with TRBD1 matching over 11 bases. Germline V gives CDR1 SGHRS, CDR2 YFSETQ. V trimming: 4 bases; J trimming: 5 bases; junction bases outside the gene matches: 7. The CDR3 consists of 16 residues. The CDR3 is CASSVGQGARTGELFF. The DNA of the CDR3 is TGCGCCAGCAGCGTCGGACAGGGGGCGAGGACCGGGGAGCTGTTTTTT.

This chain connects TRBV7-3 to TRBJ1-1; tentative D call: TRBD1 (5 bases). V gave up 4 bases and J gave up 4 bases, with 10 bases separating them. Germline CDR1 is SGHTA and CDR2 is FQGTGA. The CDR3 is 13 residues long. CDR3 amino acids: CASSSQEGTEAFF. CDR3 coding DNA: TGTGCCAGCAGCTCACAGGAGGGCACTGAAGCTTTCTTT.

The DNA for the CDR3 is TGCGCCAGCAGCTTGAGCGCGGGCTTAGGCACTGAAGCTTTCTTT. This translates into CASSLSAGLGTEAFF. The rearrangement links TRBV5-1 to TRBJ1-1; D unclear. V shed 1 base and J shed 4 bases, with 14 bases lying between them. The germline V gene encodes CDR1 SGHRS and CDR2 YFSETQ. CDR3 size: 15 residues.

V usage is TRBV19 and J usage is TRBJ1-6; the D is unclear. Per germline, CDR1 LNHDA and CDR2 SQIVND (reference sequence). V was trimmed by 5 bases and J by 10 bases, leaving 21 bases between them. This CDR3 has 16 amino acids. CDR3 sequence (DNA): TGTGCCAGTAGTGATGGAGCCCAGCTAACTTCCTCACCCCTCCACTTT. It encodes CASSDGAQLTSSPLHF.

The chain has TRBV5-1 and TRBJ2-7; no firm D call. CDR3 length: 14 residues. CDR1 and CDR2 from the germline V gene are SGHRS and YFSETQ. Trimming took off 0 bases at V and 2 bases at J, with 9 bases between the two ends. Here the CDR3 reads CASSLDSPTYEQYV. CDR3 DNA sequence: TGCGCCAGCAGCTTGGATAGCCCTACCTACGAGCAGTACGTC.

The chain joins TRBV18 to TRBJ2-7, with a weak D call TRBD2 (5 bases). Germline CDR1 and CDR2: KGHSH and LQKENI. CDR3 length: 14 residues. Deletions cut 6 bases from V and 0 bases from J, with 12 bases between. The CDR3 loop is CASSQLGNSYEQYF. The CDR3 DNA is TGTGCCAGCTCTCAACTAGGGAACTCCTACGAGCAGTACTTC.

This chain connects TRBV28 to TRBJ2-3, with 15 bases fitting TRBD2. Germline V gene data show CDR1 as MDHEN and CDR2 as SYDVKM. V lost 8 bases, J lost 3 bases, and 3 bases stayed unmatched. The CDR3 spans 15 residues. CDR3 DNA sequence: TGTGCCAGCGGAGGACTAGCGGGGGGGACAGATACGCAGTATTTT. It encodes CASGGLAGGTDTQYF.

The V call is TRBV29-1, the J call TRBJ1-1; tentative D call: TRBD1 (5 bases). Germline CDR1 SQVTM, CDR2 ANQGSEA. The ends were cut back, 4 bases at V and 3 bases at J, with 12 bases in the middle. The CDR3 spans 13 residues. CDR3 loop: CSVVARVDTEAFF. CDR3 DNA sequence: TGCAGCGTTGTGGCCAGGGTGGACACTGAAGCTTTCTTT.

The V call is TRBV27, the J call TRBJ1-1, with D perhaps matching TRBD1 (5 bases). The V end lost 3 bases, the J end lost 5 bases, and 13 bases lay between the germline ends. CDR3 length: 14 residues. CDR1 and CDR2 (germline): MNHEY, SMNVEV (reference sequence). DNA for the CDR3: TGTGCCAGCAGTTTCGATCCCAGGGTAACTGAAGCTTTCTTT. Amino acids: CASSFDPRVTEAFF.

The rearrangement joins TRBV6-6 to TRBJ2-1, with 7 nucleotides matching TRBD1. The V gene's germline CDR1 is MNHNY and CDR2 SVGAGI (reference sequence). The CDR3 contains 15 residues. The V segment lost 0 bases and the J segment 7 bases; nucleotides outside the gene matches: 6. Here the CDR3 reads CASSYSRGKLNEQFF. In DNA, the CDR3 is TGTGCCAGCAGTTACTCCAGGGGGAAGTTAAATGAGCAGTTCTTC.

J is TRBJ2-3 and V is TRBV7-9; 7 bases agree with TRBD2. CDR3 size: 16 residues. With V trimmed by 2 bases and J by 0 bases, 5 bases remained unmatched. Looked up from germline, CDR1 is SEHNR and CDR2 is FQNEAQ (reference sequence). DNA of the CDR3: TGTGCCAGCAGCTTACGTCCTAGCGGTAGCACAGATACGCAGTATTTT. It specifies CASSLRPSGSTDTQYF. The whole variable domain, remainder taken from reference TRBV7-9 and TRBJ2-3, is DTGVSQNPRHKITKRGQNVTFRCDPISEHNRLYWYRQTLGQGPEFLTYFQNEAQLEKSRLLSDRFSAERPKGSFSTLEIQRTEQGDSAMYLCASSLRPSGSTDTQYFGPGTRLTVL.

This chain links TRBV6-5 with TRBJ2-6; D remains ambiguous. Trimming stripped 6 bases from V and 2 bases from J, with 8 bases between. This CDR3 region has 14 residues. Germline assignment: CDR1 MNHEY and CDR2 SVGAGI. The CDR3: CASRQTPGANVLTF. CDR3 bases: TGTGCCAGCAGACAGACCCCTGGGGCCAACGTCCTGACTTTC.

The chain is built from TRBV18 and TRBJ2-7; 9 bases map to TRBD1. The CDR3 consists of 15 residues. Germline V gene data show CDR1 as KGHSH and CDR2 as LQKENI. J was trimmed by 6 bases and V by 4 bases; bases with no gene match: 10. In DNA form, the CDR3 reads TGTGCCAGCTCACTCCCCGGGACAGGGTTTGTCGAGCAGTACGTC. As protein: CASSLPGTGFVEQYV.

In its sample, this clone was seen once. This chain uses TRBV2 with TRBJ2-5, with TRBD2 matching 10 bases. J was trimmed by 5 bases and V by 5 bases; bases with no gene match: 8. The germline V gene encodes CDR1 SNHLY and CDR2 FYNNEI. The CDR3 contains 15 residues. CDR3 bases: TGTGCCAGCAGTACTGCACTAGCGGGGTGGGAGACCCAGTACTTC. As protein: CASSTALAGWETQYF.

The rearrangement uses TRBV11-3 and TRBJ2-2, with D maybe TRBD1 (5 bases). The CDR3 loop spans 18 amino acids. Trimming left V 5 bases short and J 1 base short, with 20 bases between. Germline CDR1 reads SGHNT; CDR2 reads YENEEA. The CDR3 protein is CASSMSYVGQLNTGELFF. CDR3 nucleotide sequence: TGTGCCAGCAGCATGAGTTACGTAGGACAATTGAACACCGGGGAGCTGTTTTTT.

The rearrangement links TRBV30 to TRBJ2-1; D gene unclear. This CDR3 comprises 17 residues. V gave up 0 bases and J gave up 0 bases, with 15 bases separating them. Germline assignment: CDR1 GTSNPN and CDR2 SVGIG (reference sequence). The CDR3 here is CAWSVDRPPSSYNEQFF. The DNA of the CDR3 is TGTGCCTGGAGTGTAGATCGCCCACCGAGCTCCTACAATGAGCAGTTCTTC.

J is TRBJ2-3 and V is TRBV2; TRBD2 aligns across 7 bases. The CDR3 is 15 residues long. V gave up 4 bases and J gave up 5 bases; unmatched junction bases: 9. Germline CDR1 reads SNHLY; CDR2 reads FYNNEI. The CDR3 DNA follows: TGTGCCAGCAGTGTAACCCTAGCGGCCTTAGATACGCAGTATTTT. This gives the protein CASSVTLAALDTQYF.

The chain has TRBV6-1 and TRBJ2-7; 8 bases align to TRBD1. The ends lost 3 bases at V and 0 bases at J; junction bases unmatched: 4. The CDR3 runs 15 residues. Germline V gene sequence: CDR1 MNHNS, CDR2 SASEGT. The CDR3 loop reads CASSDPGTGSYEQYV. CDR3 sequence (DNA): TGTGCCAGCAGTGATCCCGGGACAGGCTCCTACGAGCAGTACGTC.

The J gene is TRBJ2-1, the V gene TRBV29-1; D is perhaps TRBD2 (7 bases). CDR1 SQVTM and CDR2 ANQGSEA come from the germline V gene. The CDR3 has 13 residues. V shed 7 bases and J shed 14 bases, with 24 bases lying between them. CDR3 coding DNA: TGCAGCGCCTTTACATCGGGGGGCGGGGGAGAGTTCTTC. This sequence encodes CSAFTSGGGGEFF.

This chain links TRBV5-8 with TRBJ1-6, with a tentative D call TRBD1 (5 bases). CDR1 and CDR2 from the germline V gene are SGHTS and YDEGEE. Trimming stripped 4 bases from V and 9 bases from J, with 17 bases between. CDR3 length equals 15 residues. The CDR3: CASSPTVAGLSPLHF. The CDR3 DNA reads TGTGCCAGCAGCCCGACCGTGGCAGGGCTTTCACCCCTCCACTTT.

This chain uses TRBV29-1 with TRBJ2-3; no clear D gene. V was clipped by 6 bases and J by 5 bases, with 6 bases between them. The germline gives CDR1 SQVTM, CDR2 ANQGSEA. This CDR3 is built from 10 residues. The CDR3 bases are TGCAGCGTGGTAGTAGATACGCAGTATTTT. Translation: CSVVVDTQYF.

The V gene is TRBV6-1, the J gene TRBJ2-1; TRBD2 aligns across 7 bases. Germline values: CDR1 MNHNS, CDR2 SASEGT. Trimming took 0 bases from V and 0 from J; bases not matched to a gene: 8. This CDR3 spans 18 amino acids. This CDR3 reads CASSEAMLADSSYNEQFF. The CDR3 nucleotides read TGTGCCAGCAGTGAAGCGATGCTAGCGGATAGCTCCTACAATGAGCAGTTCTTC.

The J gene is TRBJ2-2, the V gene TRBV11-2; D is possibly TRBD2 (7 bases). Deletions cut 8 bases from V and 5 bases from J, with 21 bases between. This CDR3 comprises 16 residues. Looked up from germline, CDR1 is SGHAT and CDR2 is FQNNGV. Here the CDR3 reads CASGPTRGRRTGELFF. CDR3 sequence (DNA): TGTGCCAGCGGCCCCACGCGGGGGCGGCGGACCGGGGAGCTGTTTTTT.

The chain recombines TRBV2 with TRBJ2-3; 7 bases map to TRBD1. The germline V gene encodes CDR1 SNHLY and CDR2 FYNNEI. This CDR3 contains 14 residues. With V trimmed by 8 bases and J by 3 bases, 8 bases remained unmatched. The CDR3 coding sequence is TGTGCCAGCGGGACAGAGTTAAGGACAGATACGCAGTATTTT. Translation gives CASGTELRTDTQYF.

This chain uses TRBV11-3 with TRBJ1-6; a weak D match, TRBD1 (6 bases). Trimming left V 5 bases short and J 6 bases short, with 17 bases between. Germline loops: CDR1 SGHNT, CDR2 YENEEA. The CDR3 length is 16 residues. The CDR3 loop reads CASSTFQGTVNSPLHF. The CDR3 DNA sequence: TGTGCCAGCAGCACATTTCAGGGGACCGTTAATTCACCCCTCCACTTT.

The chain combines TRBV14 with TRBJ1-1; D is undetermined. Germline V gene data show CDR1 as SGHDN and CDR2 as FVKESK. V was clipped by 7 bases and J by 0 bases, with 9 bases between them. The CDR3 covers 13 residues. The CDR3 loop is CASTGWLNTEAFF. The CDR3 nucleotides are TGTGCCAGCACGGGGTGGCTGAACACTGAAGCTTTCTTT.

V gene TRBV5-6 combines with J gene TRBJ2-3, with 11 nucleotides matching TRBD2. Germline CDR1 is SGHDT and CDR2 is YYEEEE. Trimming cost V 0 bases and J 6 bases; bases outside gene matches: 3. The CDR3 length is 15 residues. DNA for the CDR3: TGTGCCAGCAGCTTGGTTAGCGGGGGGGTGGATACGCAGTATTTT. It specifies CASSLVSGGVDTQYF.

The CDR3 spells CASSIVGTGGDEQFF. The CDR3 DNA reads as TGTGCCAGTAGTATAGTCGGGACAGGGGGCGATGAGCAGTTCTTC. This rearrangement joins TRBV19 to TRBJ2-1; TRBD1 agrees at 12 bases. The CDR3 is made up of 15 amino acids. V lost 1 base to trimming and J lost 8 bases; unmatched junction nucleotides: 3. Germline values: CDR1 LNHDA, CDR2 SQIVND (reference sequence).

The rearrangement links TRBV6-6 to TRBJ2-1; 7 nucleotides line up with TRBD1. V lost 6 bases to trimming and J lost 6 bases; unmatched junction nucleotides: 14. CDR3 size: 16 residues. Germline V CDR1 and CDR2: MNHNY, SVGAGI (reference sequence). CDR3 amino acids: CASSPKTGFDINEQFF. The CDR3 DNA sequence: TGTGCCAGCAGCCCTAAGACAGGGTTTGATATCAATGAGCAGTTCTTC.

J is TRBJ1-1 and V is TRBV19, with a weak D call TRBD1 (6 bases). The CDR3 runs to 12 residues. Germline-derived CDR1 and CDR2 are LNHDA and SQIVND (reference sequence). The ends were cut back, 5 bases at V and 8 bases at J, with 12 bases in the middle. The CDR3 sequence is CASSLGAREAFF. The CDR3, as DNA: TGTGCCAGTAGTCTGGGGGCGAGGGAAGCTTTCTTT.

The rearrangement links TRBV21-1 to TRBJ2-4; the DNA was not compared with TRBD1, the D call given in the table. TRBV21-1 is a pseudogene. The CDR3 covers 16 residues. CDR3 sequence reads: CAILPAGVGGKNIQYF. In DNA, the CDR3 is TGTGCCATCCTTCCGGCAGGGGTTGGAGGCAAAAACATTCAGTACTTC.

This chain joins TRBV2 and TRBJ2-3; TRBD2 agrees at 7 bases. The CDR3 sequence is 15 residues long. Germline CDR1 reads SNHLY; CDR2 reads FYNNEI. With 6 bases clipped from V and 0 bases from J, the junction kept 6 bases outside the gene matches. Here the CDR3 reads CASSLGRESTDTQYF. As DNA, the CDR3 is TGTGCCAGCAGCCTAGGGAGGGAGAGCACAGATACGCAGTATTTT.